These 31 T cell receptor beta chains came from one sample sequenced in a study. Cells sorted as Tregs were CD4+, CD25+ and CD127-/low. Each CDR3 protein is one row after TCRdb ran MiXCR on the 5' RACE reads. The sample holds approximately 10,000 distinct CDR3 sequences, 25% seen once. The specimen sequenced was Tregs sorted from blood. The receptors originated from a female donor with breast cancer.

By frequency in the sample, this clonotype is medium-sized. This chain joins TRBV12-3 or TRBV12-4 and TRBJ2-2; 11 nucleotides line up with TRBD2. The CDR3 runs 15 residues. V lost 5 bases and J lost 5; bases outside the gene matches: 4. The CDR3 sequence is CASSPTSGMTGELFF. The CDR3 DNA follows: TGTGCCAGCAGTCCGACTAGCGGGATGACCGGGGAGCTGTTTTTT.

This clonotype is labeled medium-sized. The rearrangement joins TRBV9 to TRBJ2-3, with D perhaps matching TRBD2 (7 bases). Trimming removed 0 bases from V and 2 bases from J, with 16 bases in between. Germline CDR1 and CDR2: SGDLS and YYNGEE. The length of the CDR3 is 17 residues. CDR3 amino acids: CASSVGPAGAPTDTQYF. CDR3 sequence (DNA): TGTGCCAGCAGCGTAGGCCCCGCGGGGGCGCCCACAGATACGCAGTATTTT.

This clonotype was seen repeatedly, ten times or more. This rearrangement joins TRBV20-1 to TRBJ2-3, with TRBD2 as a possible D gene (5 bases). V lost 6 bases and J lost 5, with 15 bases in between. Germline-derived CDR1 and CDR2 are DFQATT and SNEGSKA (reference sequence). The CDR3 extends over 13 amino acids. The CDR3 DNA follows: TGCAGTGCCCGGACCGGGATGGGAGATACGCAGTATTTT. Translated: CSARTGMGDTQYF.

This clonotype is labeled as medium-sized (0.01 to 0.1%). The DNA for the CDR3 is TGTGCCACCAGCAGAGTCCTGGGGGCGGAGCAGTTCTTC. Protein product: CATSRVLGAEQFF. The chain employs TRBV15 and TRBJ2-1; the D gene is possibly TRBD1 (6 bases). Trimming pared 1 base from V and 10 bases from J, leaving 11 bases between. This CDR3 is built from 13 residues. Per the germline V gene, CDR1 is LNHNV and CDR2 is YYDKDF (reference sequence).

With regard to this clonotype: A much larger clone is a single base away; this may be a read error. Lacking the conserved final phenylalanine or tryptophan, this CDR3 likely reflects a read error. This chain links TRBV11-2 with TRBJ2-3; D gene uncertain. Germline CDR1 SGHAT, CDR2 FQNNGV. CDR3 length: 15 amino acids. Between the trimmed V and J ends, which lost 5 bases and 2 bases, there was a span of 14 bases. This CDR3 is CASSGRHGNTDTQYL. CDR3 sequence (DNA): TGTGCCAGCAGCGGCCGACATGGAAACACAGATACGCAGTATTTG.

This clonotype was seen a single time. A much larger clone differs from this one at a single base, so this may be a read error. J is TRBJ2-1 and V is TRBV7-2; D not certain. Germline V gene data show CDR1 as SGHTA and CDR2 as FQGNSA. CDR3 size: 12 residues. CDR3 in amino acids: CASSRSYNEQLF. In DNA, the CDR3 is TGTGCCAGCAGCCGATCTTACAATGAGCAGCTCTTC.

This clonotype was recorded at least ten times. The chain has TRBV4-1 and TRBJ1-2; D unclear. Trimming removed 0 bases at V and 4 bases at J, with 27 bases between. The germline V gene has CDR1 MGHRA and CDR2 YSYEKL. The CDR3 is 20 residues long. The CDR3 loop is CASSQDPLGDEVASIYGYTF. CDR3 bases: TGCGCCAGCAGCCAAGACCCCCTCGGCGATGAGGTCGCTTCAATCTATGGCTACACCTTC.

Judged by abundance, this clonotype is medium-sized. The chain has TRBV20-1 and TRBJ1-5, with D tentatively TRBD1 (5 bases). This CDR3 spans 12 amino acids. Trimming left V 6 bases short and J 6 bases short, with 12 bases between. In germline, CDR1 is DFQATT, CDR2 SNEGSKA (reference sequence). The chain's CDR3 is CSAGGEGQPQHF. In DNA form, the CDR3 reads TGCAGTGCAGGAGGGGAGGGTCAGCCCCAGCATTTT.

V is TRBV2 and J is TRBJ1-5; D gene uncertain. Germline CDR1 SNHLY, CDR2 FYNNEI. The CDR3 totals 13 residues. Trimming took 8 bases from V and 2 from J, leaving 10 bases between them. The CDR3 DNA reads as TGTGCCAGCTTGCCTGGGGGCAATCAGCCCCAGCATTTT. Its protein is CASLPGGNQPQHF.

This clonotype is labeled medium-sized. The V and J genes are TRBV12-3 or TRBV12-4 and TRBJ1-1, with D unresolved. V was trimmed by 8 bases and J by 4 bases, leaving 14 bases between them. This CDR3 has 13 amino acids. DNA for the CDR3: TGTGCCAGCGTGGAGGGTACGAGCACTGAAGCTTTCTTT. Encoded protein: CASVEGTSTEAFF.

This clonotype is termed medium-sized. The chain is built from TRBV9 and TRBJ2-1; no definite D call. Looked up from germline, CDR1 is SGDLS and CDR2 is YYNGEE. CDR3 length: 14 amino acids. The V gene lost 1 base and the J gene lost 5 bases, with 10 bases spanning the gap. The CDR3 DNA reads TGTGCCAGCAGCGTAAGAAATAGTGACAATGAGCAGTTCTTC. Its translation: CASSVRNSDNEQFF. Variable domain in full (rest from reference TRBV9 and TRBJ2-1): DSGVTQTPKHLITATGQRVTLRCSPRSGDLSVYWYQQSLDQGLQFLIQYYNGEERAKGNILERFSAQQFPDLHSELNLSSLELGDSALYFCASSVRNSDNEQFFGPGTRLTVL.

This clonotype is termed medium-sized. The J gene is TRBJ2-5, the V gene TRBV6-5, with 11 bases identical to TRBD2. Germline loops: CDR1 MNHEY, CDR2 SVGAGI. The CDR3 runs to 15 residues. Trimming at V came to 1 base and at J to 5 bases, leaving 3 bases not matched to a gene. The CDR3 nucleotides read TGTGCCAGCAGTTACTTACTAGCGGGAGAGGAGACCCAGTACTTC. Protein product: CASSYLLAGEETQYF.

By share, this clonotype counts as medium-sized. V gene TRBV5-1 combines with J gene TRBJ2-1, with 7 bases identical to TRBD2. The ends lost 4 bases at V and 6 bases at J; junction bases unmatched: 4. This CDR3 region has 13 residues. CDR1 is SGHRS and CDR2 is YFSETQ in the germline V gene. The CDR3 DNA reads TGCGCCAGCAGCGGGACTAACTCCAATGAGCAGTTCTTC. Translating gives CASSGTNSNEQFF.

The V and J genes are TRBV11-2 and TRBJ1-6; D is undetermined. Trimming removed 1 base from V and 5 bases from J, with 6 bases in between. The CDR3 is 14 amino acids. Germline values: CDR1 SGHAT, CDR2 FQNNGV. The CDR3 is CASSLGQNNSPLHF. The CDR3 DNA follows: TGTGCCAGCAGCTTAGGTCAGAATAATTCACCCCTCCACTTT.

This clonotype was seen a single time. Being one base from a much bigger clone, this may be a read error. The DNA for the CDR3 is TGTGCCAGCAGCGTTGACAGGGTCTACGAGCGGTACTTC. Its protein product is CASSVDRVYERYF. The chain combines TRBV5-4 with TRBJ2-7, with 7 positions matching TRBD1. CDR3 size: 13 residues. The germline V gene encodes CDR1 SGHNT and CDR2 YYREEE (reference sequence).

This clonotype was observed at least ten times. The CDR3 does not close with the conserved phenylalanine or tryptophan, likely indicating a read error. The chain's CDR3 is CASSQGWSGTNSYEQYL. The CDR3 coding sequence is TGCGCCAGCAGCCAAGGGTGGTCGGGGACGAACTCCTACGAGCAGTACCTC. The gene calls are TRBV4-1 and TRBJ2-7; D possibly uses TRBD1 or TRBD2 (5 bases each). The CDR3 loop spans 17 amino acids. With 1 base removed from V and 0 bases from J, the gap between germline ends came to 16 bases. Germline V CDR1 and CDR2: MGHRA, YSYEKL.

This clonotype was counted at least ten times. The rearrangement links TRBV12-3 or TRBV12-4 to TRBJ1-5; the D is unclear. CDR3 length: 13 amino acids. The V gene lost 5 bases and the J gene lost 4 bases, with 9 bases spanning the gap. The CDR3 region has the DNA TGTGCCAGCAGTACTGCGGGGAATCAGCCCCAGCATTTT. Encoded protein: CASSTAGNQPQHF.

On this clonotype: This could be a read error, since a much larger clone is one nucleotide away. The rearrangement joins TRBV7-9 to TRBJ2-1, with 9 bases aligning to TRBD1. The ends lost 5 bases at V and 2 bases at J; junction bases unmatched: 4. The CDR3 totals 15 residues. Germline V gene data show CDR1 as SEHNR and CDR2 as FQNEAQ (reference sequence). The CDR3 spells CASSPGQGTYNEQFF. The CDR3 DNA sequence: TGTGCCAGCAGCCCGGGACAGGGAACCTACAATGAGCAGTTCTTC.

The rearrangement uses TRBV29-1 and TRBJ2-2; 7 nucleotides match TRBD2. The CDR3 runs to 17 residues. Trimming cost V 5 bases and J 4 bases; bases outside gene matches: 16. Germline V CDR1 and CDR2: SQVTM, ANQGSEA. CDR3 residues: CSVSGTNGSASTGELFF. CDR3 sequence (DNA): TGCAGCGTTTCCGGGACTAACGGGAGCGCGAGCACCGGGGAGCTGTTTTTT.

By share of the sample, this clonotype is medium-sized (0.01 to 0.1%). J is TRBJ2-1 and V is TRBV20-1, with D unresolved. The CDR3 is 14 residues long. V was trimmed by 1 base and J by 6 bases, leaving 13 bases between them. Looked up from germline, CDR1 is DFQATT and CDR2 is SNEGSKA (reference sequence). Here the CDR3 DNA reads TGCAGTGCTAGAGCGGGTGGGTTCGGCAATGAGCAGTTCTTC. It yields the protein CSARAGGFGNEQFF.

There are many counts of this clonotype. The V call is TRBV28, the J call TRBJ1-2; D is perhaps TRBD1 (6 bases). This CDR3 has 14 amino acids. V lost 2 bases and J lost 7, with 14 bases in between. CDR1 is MDHEN, CDR2 SYDVKM, per germline. CDR3 in DNA: TGTGCCAGCAGTTTACGGGGGGGGGCTCTTGGCTACACCTTC. Protein sequence: CASSLRGGALGYTF.

This clonotype is termed medium-sized. The DNA for the CDR3 is TGTGCCAGCAGTTACTCTTGGAGCCCGAACACTGAAGCTTTCTTT. This encodes CASSYSWSPNTEAFF. The chain employs TRBV6-5 and TRBJ1-1; D is uncertain. Germline loops: CDR1 MNHEY, CDR2 SVGAGI. Trimming pared 0 bases from V and 1 base from J, leaving 9 bases between. The CDR3 has 15 residues.

This clonotype was detected ten times or more. The V and J genes are TRBV20-1 and TRBJ1-2, with 7 bases matching TRBD1. In germline, CDR1 is DFQATT, CDR2 SNEGSKA (reference sequence). This CDR3 is built from 12 residues. The V and J ends lost 4 bases and 6 bases, in that order; junction bases with no gene match: 5. This CDR3 reads CSAKGGADGYTF. The CDR3, as DNA: TGCAGTGCTAAAGGGGGCGCAGATGGCTACACCTTC.

This clonotype was recorded a few times. This chain uses TRBV7-2 with TRBJ2-7; 13 positions match TRBD2. With 4 bases clipped from V and 2 bases from J, the junction kept 8 bases outside the gene matches. Germline CDR1 and CDR2: SGHTA and FQGNSA. The CDR3 consists of 17 residues. CDR3 sequence: CASSSPPTSGRAYEQYF. The DNA of the CDR3 is TGTGCCAGCAGCTCACCTCCTACTAGCGGGAGGGCCTACGAGCAGTACTTC. Filled out from reference TRBV7-2 and TRBJ2-7, the complete variable domain reads GAGVSQSPSNKVTEKGKDVELRCDPISGHTALYWYRQSLGQGLEFLIYFQGNSAPDKSGLPSDRFSAERTGGSVSTLTIQRTQQEDSAVYLCASSSPPTSGRAYEQYFGPGTRLTVT.

Notes on this clonotype: A much larger clone lies one base from this, so it may be a read error. The rearrangement links TRBV7-9 to TRBJ1-5; D might be TRBD1 (5 bases). CDR1 is SEHNR and CDR2 is FQNEAQ in the germline V gene (reference sequence). The CDR3 sequence is 15 residues long. Trimming removed 8 bases from V and 5 bases from J, with 19 bases in between. CDR3 DNA sequence: TGTGCCAGCTGCAAAGGTCTAGGGGCCCATCAGCCCCAGCATTTT. It translates to CASCKGLGAHQPQHF.

This clonotype turned up a few times. One end of the junction varies from germline; a read error may be responsible. This rearrangement joins TRBV20-1 to TRBJ2-1, with TRBD1 matching 9 bases. The CDR3 is 14 amino acids. Looked up from germline, CDR1 is DFQATT and CDR2 is SNEGSKA (reference sequence). The CDR3, as DNA: TGCAGAGCTAGACGCCCGGACAGGGGCTATGAGCAGTTCTTC. This gives the protein CRARRPDRGYEQFF.

The V and J genes are TRBV5-1 and TRBJ1-1, with 7 bases aligning to TRBD1. The CDR3 totals 14 residues. Looked up from germline, CDR1 is SGHRS and CDR2 is YFSETQ. V was pared by 4 bases and J by 8 bases, with 11 bases of the junction left unmatched. The CDR3 DNA reads TGCGCCAGCAGCATGATGGGCCCGACAGGGGAAGCTTTCTTT. Its translation is CASSMMGPTGEAFF.

This clonotype was recorded a few times. The J gene is TRBJ2-7, the V gene TRBV5-6, with 15 bases identical to TRBD2. The CDR3 spans 19 residues. V was clipped by 3 bases and J by 3 bases; unmatched bases: 13. In germline, CDR1 is SGHDT, CDR2 YYEEEE. The CDR3 coding sequence is TGTGCCAGCAGCTCGGACGATTGGACTAGCGGGAGGGTGGGCTACGAGCAGTACTTC. It translates to CASSSDDWTSGRVGYEQYF.

In its sample, this clonotype was seen many times. The rearrangement joins TRBV13 to TRBJ2-5, with 9 bases matching TRBD2. CDR1 is PRHDT and CDR2 is FYEKMQ in the germline V gene (reference sequence). V gave up 6 bases and J gave up 3 bases; unmatched junction bases: 5. The CDR3 sequence is 14 residues long. The chain's CDR3 is CASRNSGSKETQYF. The CDR3 DNA reads TGTGCCAGCAGAAATAGCGGGAGTAAAGAGACCCAGTACTTC.

There are a few counts of this clonotype. The chain uses TRBV7-9 and TRBJ2-1, with D possibly matching TRBD2 (6 bases). CDR3 length: 16 amino acids. V lost 7 bases to trimming and J lost 4 bases, with 20 bases between them. The germline V gene encodes CDR1 SEHNR and CDR2 FQNEAQ (reference sequence). In DNA form, the CDR3 reads TGTGCCAGCAACTTGGGGACTTCAAGAGAGTACAATGAGCAGTTCTTC. It encodes CASNLGTSREYNEQFF. The whole variable domain, filled in from reference TRBV7-9 and TRBJ2-1, reads DTGVSQNPRHKITKRGQNVTFRCDPISEHNRLYWYRQTLGQGPEFLTYFQNEAQLEKSRLLSDRFSAERPKGSFSTLEIQRTEQGDSAMYLCASNLGTSREYNEQFFGPGTRLTVL.

With respect to this clonotype: A read error is possible here, since a much larger clone lies one base away. The chain recombines TRBV7-6 with TRBJ1-2, with D hard to call. The CDR3 runs to 13 residues. Germline V lookup: CDR1 SGHVS, CDR2 FNYEAQ. The CDR3 DNA follows: TGTGCCAGCAGCTTAGGGCAGTCCTATGGCTACGCCTTC. It yields the protein CASSLGQSYGYAF.